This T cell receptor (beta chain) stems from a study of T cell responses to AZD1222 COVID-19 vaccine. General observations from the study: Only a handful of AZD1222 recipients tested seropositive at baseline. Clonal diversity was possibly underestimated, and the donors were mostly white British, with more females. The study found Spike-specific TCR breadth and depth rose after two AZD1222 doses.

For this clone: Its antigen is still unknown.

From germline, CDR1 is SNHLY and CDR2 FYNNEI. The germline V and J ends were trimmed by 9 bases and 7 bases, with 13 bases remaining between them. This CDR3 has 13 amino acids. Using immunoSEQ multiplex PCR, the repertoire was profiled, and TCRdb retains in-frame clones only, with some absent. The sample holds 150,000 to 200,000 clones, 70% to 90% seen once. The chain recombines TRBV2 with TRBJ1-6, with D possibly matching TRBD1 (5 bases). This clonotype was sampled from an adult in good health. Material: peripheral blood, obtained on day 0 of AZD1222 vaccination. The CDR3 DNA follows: TGTGCCAGTCACCCGGGGCAAAATTCACCCCTCCACTTT. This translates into CASHPGQNSPLHF. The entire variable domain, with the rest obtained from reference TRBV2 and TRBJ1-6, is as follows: EPEVTQTPSHQVTQMGQEVILRCVPISNHLYFYWYRQILGQKVEFLVSFYNNEISEKSEIFDDQFSVERPDGSNFTLKIRSTKLEDSAMYFCASHPGQNSPLHFGNGTRLTVT.